The 23 T cell receptor beta chains below come from one sample, sequenced in a study of T cell repertoires in cytomegalovirus infection. TCRdb ran MiXCR on the reads and lists one entry per CDR3 protein. The data contain tens of thousands of distinct CDR3 sequences, approximately 24% of them singletons. Their antigens are not known. The sequencing used CD8+ T cells from cultured PBMCs, collected from culture after CMV antigen stimulation. These receptors were obtained from a human donor in good health (CMV status not recorded). Some clones in this sample may be carry-over from other donors' samples.

The CDR3 DNA follows: TGCGCCAGCAGCCAAGATCTGGGCGGGGGGGCCGGAGAGACCCAGTACTTC. It specifies CASSQDLGGGAGETQYF. The chain joins TRBV4-1 to TRBJ2-5; 9 bases align to TRBD2. The CDR3 has 17 residues. V lost 0 bases to trimming and J lost 4 bases; unmatched junction nucleotides: 9. Germline V gene lookup returns CDR1 MGHRA and CDR2 YSYEKL.

This clonotype has a count of ten or more. The rearrangement links TRBV7-8 to TRBJ2-1; 8 nucleotides line up with TRBD1. The CDR3 covers 17 residues. Trimming at V came to 1 base and at J to 8 bases, leaving 13 bases not matched to a gene. From germline, CDR1 is SGHVS and CDR2 FQNEAQ. The DNA for the CDR3 is TGTGCCAGCAGCTTAGTGTACGGACAGGGTAAAGAGGATGAGCAGTTCTTC. It codes for CASSLVYGQGKEDEQFF. Full variable domain (missing parts from reference TRBV7-8 and TRBJ2-1): GAGVSQSPRYKVAKRGQDVALRCDPISGHVSLFWYQQALGQGPEFLTYFQNEAQLDKSGLPSDRFFAERPEGSVSTLKIQRTQQEDSAVYLCASSLVYGQGKEDEQFFGPGTRLTVL.

The table lists this clonotype with a few counts. The V and J genes are TRBV18 and TRBJ2-5; D possibly corresponds to TRBD2 (5 bases). Per the germline V gene, CDR1 is KGHSH and CDR2 is LQKENI. This CDR3 contains 13 residues. The V and J ends lost 3 bases and 3 bases respectively, with 8 bases between them. For the CDR3, the DNA is TGTGCCAGCTCACCGGTGGGAGAAGAGACCCAGTACTTC. Translated, it gives CASSPVGEETQYF.

The genes are TRBV6-6 and TRBJ2-7; D is unresolved. The germline V and J ends were trimmed by 0 bases and 9 bases, with 15 bases remaining between them. The CDR3 contains 14 residues. The germline V gene encodes CDR1 MNHNY and CDR2 SVGAGI (reference sequence). The CDR3 bases are TGTGCCAGCAGTTACTCGAGAGGCGGAGACCGGCAGTACTTC. It encodes CASSYSRGGDRQYF.

This clonotype was detected ten times or more. This sequence joins TRBV7-2 and TRBJ1-2, with TRBD1 matching over 7 bases. This CDR3 is 14 amino acids long. In germline, CDR1 is SGHTA, CDR2 FQGNSA. The J segment lost 4 bases and the V segment lost 8 bases, leaving 10 bases of the junction unmatched. The CDR3 nucleotides are TGTGCCAGCCCCCGGAGGGGGCAGGGCTATGGCTACACCTTC. Its protein product is CASPRRGQGYGYTF.

This clonotype was seen ten or more times. The chain couples TRBV12-3 or TRBV12-4 to TRBJ2-7, with TRBD2 as a possible D gene (6 bases). Deletions cut 5 bases from V and 3 bases from J, with 8 bases between. The CDR3 totals 12 residues. Here the CDR3 reads CASSPGGYEQYF. The CDR3 coding sequence is TGTGCCAGCAGTCCCGGGGGCTACGAGCAGTACTTC.

This chain connects TRBV9 to TRBJ2-2; the D gene could be TRBD1 or TRBD2 (6 bases each). This CDR3 has 16 residues. Per germline, CDR1 SGDLS and CDR2 YYNGEE. The germline V and J ends were trimmed by 1 base and 1 base, with 11 bases remaining between them. CDR3 nucleotides: TGTGCCAGCAGCGTAAGGCGGGACAAGAACACCGGGGAGCTGTTTTTT. Encoded protein: CASSVRRDKNTGELFF.

At least ten counts were recorded for this clonotype. V usage is TRBV20-1 and J usage is TRBJ2-1; tentative D call: TRBD1 (6 bases). CDR1 and CDR2 (germline): DFQATT, SNEGSKA (reference sequence). V gave up 5 bases and J gave up 5 bases, with 7 bases separating them. CDR3 length: 11 residues. CDR3 in amino acids: CSADRNNEQFF. CDR3 sequence (DNA): TGCAGTGCTGACAGGAACAATGAGCAGTTCTTC.

The V and J genes are TRBV27 and TRBJ2-7; perhaps TRBD1 as D (7 bases). Germline values: CDR1 MNHEY, CDR2 SMNVEV (reference sequence). The CDR3 extends over 15 amino acids. With 0 bases removed from V and 4 bases from J, the gap between germline ends came to 13 bases. The CDR3 DNA sequence: TGTGCCAGCAGTTTATCGGCGGGACAGACGTACGAGCAGTACTTC. This gives the protein CASSLSAGQTYEQYF.

The table lists this clonotype with many counts. V and J are TRBV6-1 and TRBJ1-2; D may be TRBD1 (6 bases). Trimming stripped 6 bases from V and 4 bases from J, with 12 bases between. Germline CDR1 and CDR2: MNHNS and SASEGT. This CDR3 has 13 residues. This CDR3 is CASRPGQFYGYTF. In DNA, the CDR3 is TGTGCCAGCAGACCCGGACAGTTCTATGGCTACACCTTC.

This clonotype appeared many times. The chain recombines TRBV7-8 with TRBJ2-5; 11 nucleotides agree with TRBD2. The germline V gene has CDR1 SGHVS and CDR2 FQNEAQ. V shed 1 base and J 3 bases; nucleotides not matched to a gene: 7. There are 17 residues in the CDR3. Here the CDR3 reads CASSLGNLLAGEETQYF. CDR3 sequence (DNA): TGTGCCAGCAGCTTAGGAAACTTACTAGCGGGGGAAGAGACCCAGTACTTC.

V and J are TRBV20-1 and TRBJ1-1; TRBD1 might be the D (5 bases). Germline V gene data show CDR1 as DFQATT and CDR2 as SNEGSKA (reference sequence). The CDR3 extends over 13 amino acids. V lost 6 bases to trimming and J lost 6 bases, with 17 bases between them. This CDR3 reads CSAPGRAKAEAFF. In nucleotides, the CDR3 is TGCAGTGCGCCGGGACGGGCGAAGGCTGAAGCTTTCTTT.

The rearrangement links TRBV6-5 to TRBJ2-2; TRBD2 matches at 10 bases. J was trimmed by 6 bases and V by 0 bases; bases with no gene match: 4. The CDR3 totals 16 residues. Germline-derived CDR1 and CDR2 are MNHEY and SVGAGI. This chain's CDR3 is CASSYSPSGSSGELFF. The CDR3 bases are TGTGCCAGCAGTTACTCGCCTAGCGGGAGTTCCGGGGAGCTGTTTTTT.

The V gene is TRBV13, the J gene TRBJ2-7; 14 bases line up with TRBD2. CDR1 and CDR2 from the germline V gene are PRHDT and FYEKMQ (reference sequence). V shed 1 base and J 0 bases; nucleotides not matched to a gene: 5. The CDR3 is 18 residues long. CDR3 bases: TGTGCCAGCAGCTTAGTCGCGACTAGCGGGAGGGCCTCCTACGAGCAGTACTTC. It is translated as CASSLVATSGRASYEQYF. The whole variable domain, filled in from reference TRBV13 and TRBJ2-7, reads AAGVIQSPRHLIKEKRETATLKCYPIPRHDTVYWYQQGPGQDPQFLISFYEKMQSDKGSIPDRFSAQQFSDYHSELNMSSLELGDSALYFCASSLVATSGRASYEQYFGPGTRLTVT.

This clonotype was counted many times. The J gene is TRBJ2-7, the V gene TRBV7-9; D gene uncertain. The V end was cut by 3 bases, the J end by 2 bases, with 11 bases between. The germline V gene has CDR1 SEHNR and CDR2 FQNEAQ (reference sequence). There are 14 residues in the CDR3. For the CDR3, the DNA is TGTGCCAGCAGCTTCTCTTCATTAACCTACGAGCAGTACTTC. This sequence encodes CASSFSSLTYEQYF.

This clonotype appeared many times. This rearrangement joins TRBV4-1 to TRBJ1-1; 8 positions agree with TRBD1. The trim removed 0 bases at V and 4 bases at J, leaving 4 bases unmatched. In germline, CDR1 is MGHRA, CDR2 YSYEKL. This CDR3 contains 15 residues. The CDR3, as DNA: TGCGCCAGCAGCCAAGATAGACAGGGGAGCACTGAAGCTTTCTTT. Residues: CASSQDRQGSTEAFF.

This clonotype was found a few times. V usage is TRBV6-1 and J usage is TRBJ2-7; D not certain. Germline assignment: CDR1 MNHNS and CDR2 SASEGT. The CDR3 contains 13 residues. With 0 bases removed from V and 12 bases from J, the gap between germline ends came to 15 bases. Written as DNA, the CDR3 is TGTGCCAGCAGTGAAGCGACTTCCCCCAGGCGGTACTTC. Translation: CASSEATSPRRYF.

This clonotype came up a few times. The V call is TRBV13, the J call TRBJ2-2; D gene uncertain. V lost 10 bases to trimming and J lost 8 bases, with 14 bases between them. Germline CDR1 PRHDT, CDR2 FYEKMQ (reference sequence). There are 12 residues in the CDR3. The CDR3 here is CATDPIEGELFF. CDR3 DNA sequence: TGTGCCACCGACCCAATAGAGGGGGAGCTGTTTTTT.

This clonotype was picked up a small number of times. The chain has TRBV4-3 and TRBJ1-5; 8 bases match TRBD1. V lost 1 base to trimming and J lost 7 bases; unmatched junction nucleotides: 6. The CDR3 contains 15 residues. Looked up from germline, CDR1 is LGHNA and CDR2 is YSLEER. The CDR3 spells CASSQATGGPQPQHF. DNA of the CDR3: TGCGCCAGCAGCCAAGCAACAGGGGGACCACAGCCCCAGCATTTT.

The sample holds a few counts of this clonotype. In nucleotides, the CDR3 is TGTGCCAGCAGCGTAGAAAGGTTTACCTACGAGCAGTACTTC. Translation gives CASSVERFTYEQYF. The V gene is TRBV9, the J gene TRBJ2-7; D remains unclear. The V end lost 0 bases, the J end lost 2 bases, and 9 bases lay between the germline ends. Germline CDR1 is SGDLS and CDR2 is YYNGEE. The CDR3 is made up of 14 amino acids.

The V and J genes are TRBV7-9 and TRBJ2-7; tentative D call: TRBD2 (6 bases). The germline V gene has CDR1 SEHNR and CDR2 FQNEAQ (reference sequence). The CDR3 is 15 residues long. V shed 2 bases and J shed 7 bases, with 18 bases lying between them. The CDR3 loop is CASSLYERESKEQYF. CDR3 coding DNA: TGTGCCAGCAGCTTATATGAACGGGAGTCAAAGGAGCAGTACTTC.

Ten or more counts support this clonotype. The chain couples TRBV7-2 to TRBJ2-7, with D uncertain. The length of the CDR3 is 11 residues. Trimming pared 5 bases from V and 3 bases from J, leaving 5 bases between. CDR1 is SGHTA and CDR2 is FQGNSA in the germline V gene. CDR3 sequence reads: CASSPFYEQYF. Here the CDR3 DNA reads TGTGCCAGCAGCCCTTTCTACGAGCAGTACTTC. The full variable domain, with the rest looked up from reference TRBV7-2 and TRBJ2-7, is GAGVSQSPSNKVTEKGKDVELRCDPISGHTALYWYRQSLGQGLEFLIYFQGNSAPDKSGLPSDRFSAERTGGSVSTLTIQRTQQEDSAVYLCASSPFYEQYFGPGTRLTVT.

The table lists this clonotype with many counts. The chain employs TRBV7-2 and TRBJ2-2; TRBD2 matches 10 bases. The CDR3 length is 17 residues. Germline CDR1 reads SGHTA; CDR2 reads FQGNSA. J lost 6 bases, V lost 5 bases, and 12 bases had no gene match. The CDR3 sequence is CASSVRSSGGAPGELFF. The CDR3 DNA is TGTGCCAGCAGCGTAAGATCGAGCGGGGGGGCTCCCGGGGAGCTGTTTTTT.